This TCR beta chain comes out of a study of CD8 T cells in ankylosing spondylitis. Study-level findings and limits: There was a TCR beta motif, made of fewer than 10 highly homologous variants, that appeared characteristic of ankylosing spondylitis blood.

Library preparation for TCR beta used quantitative 5'-RACE with molecular barcodes. TCRdb passed the 5' RACE reads through MiXCR, listing each CDR3 protein once. The table has approximately 100,000 distinct CDR3 sequences, less than 25% seen once. The CDR3 spans 13 residues. The V end was cut by 5 bases, the J end by 5 bases, with 10 bases between. CDR1 and CDR2 from the germline V gene are SGHRS and YFSETQ. This clonotype was detected a few times. Its matching antigen is unknown. This clonotype was sampled from a male donor with ankylosing spondylitis. The sequencing input was synovial fluid, either unsorted or a sorted T cell fraction (not recorded which). The J gene is TRBJ2-2, the V gene TRBV5-1; no reliable D call. The CDR3: CASSPDGTGELFF. The CDR3 DNA follows: TGCGCCAGCAGTCCCGATGGGACCGGGGAGCTGTTTTTT.